This T cell receptor (beta chain) was retrieved from a study of cytomegalovirus exposure and HLA in healthy donors. Overall study results and limits: A few of the chains that were CMV-associated were confirmed in vitro to be specific for CMV antigens. The study carried out a later analysis of TCR beta sequences. It associated roughly 17,000 of them with specific HLA alleles at a false discovery rate of 0.05. Cytomegalovirus status, reportedly, was diagnosed with high specificity and sensitivity by the classifier.

V lost 5 bases to trimming and J lost 2 bases, with 11 bases between them. Germline-derived CDR1 and CDR2 are MGHRA and YSYEKL. The CDR3 has 14 amino acids. In the PCR, 60 Vbeta and 13 Jbeta primers were used. Method: immunoSEQ multiplex PCR; TCRdb's copy keeps in-frame clones and lacks some. The table records fewer than 110,000 clones, approximately 80% of them present only once. About this clone itself: Antigen: not known.

The origin of this receptor is a male donor in good health and CMV-seronegative. The genes are TRBV4-1 and TRBJ2-3; D is unclear. The sample comprised PBMCs. For the CDR3, the DNA is TGCGCCAGCAGCTCTAGGCCTTCCACAGATACGCAGTATTTT. This translates into CASSSRPSTDTQYF.